This passage covers 27 T cell receptor beta chains from one sample sequenced in a study of CD8 T cells in Susac syndrome. It was with random hexamers that roughly 0.45 to 1 ug RNA was reverse transcribed. TCRdb re-called the immunoSEQ multiplex PCR reads with MiXCR, one entry per CDR3 protein. Here the sample spans about 190,000 distinct CDR3 sequences, around 95% being singletons. The sequencing input was CD4+ T cells from PBMCs. Source of these receptors: a human donor in good health.

This chain joins TRBV20-1 and TRBJ2-1, with a tentative D call TRBD2 (6 bases). Germline CDR1 DFQATT, CDR2 SNEGSKA (reference sequence). The germline V and J ends were trimmed by 1 base and 2 bases, with 9 bases remaining between them. The CDR3 covers 14 residues. CDR3 sequence reads: CSARAGAPYNEQFF. Here the CDR3 DNA reads TGCAGTGCTAGAGCGGGAGCTCCCTACAATGAGCAGTTCTTC.

The rearrangement links TRBV2 to TRBJ2-1; D is unresolved. This CDR3 contains 15 residues. Germline lookup yields CDR1 SNHLY and CDR2 FYNNEI. Trimming took 7 bases from V and 0 from J, leaving 13 bases between them. The CDR3 coding sequence is TGTGCCAGCATTCCCGGAATTGCCTCCTACAATGAGCAGTTCTTC. This codes for CASIPGIASYNEQFF.

This sequence joins TRBV7-9 and TRBJ1-4; 7 positions agree with TRBD1. Losses at the gene ends were 5 bases for V and 7 bases for J; bases not matched to a gene: 13. This CDR3 is 16 amino acids long. CDR1 SEHNR and CDR2 FQNEAQ come from the germline V gene (reference sequence). CDR3 DNA: TGTGCCAGCAGCCCGCGACAGGGACGCGTCGGTGAAAAACTGTTTTTT. This translates into CASSPRQGRVGEKLFF. The full variable domain, its missing parts supplied by reference TRBV7-9 and TRBJ1-4, is DTGVSQNPRHKITKRGQNVTFRCDPISEHNRLYWYRQTLGQGPEFLTYFQNEAQLEKSRLLSDRFSAERPKGSFSTLEIQRTEQGDSAMYLCASSPRQGRVGEKLFFGSGTQLSVL.

The CDR3 sequence: CASSPGQGTYGYTF. The DNA for the CDR3 is TGTGCCAGCAGCCCGGGACAGGGTACCTATGGCTACACCTTC. The chain carries TRBV27 and TRBJ1-2, with 9 nucleotides matching TRBD1. The CDR3 extends over 14 amino acids. The ends lost 6 bases at V and 4 bases at J; junction bases unmatched: 6. Germline V CDR1 and CDR2: MNHEY, SMNVEV (reference sequence).

The V gene is TRBV28, the J gene TRBJ2-7; D is perhaps TRBD2 (6 bases). The CDR3 sequence is 14 residues long. The V end lost 6 bases, the J end lost 2 bases, and 14 bases lay between the germline ends. CDR1 is MDHEN, CDR2 SYDVKM, per germline. This CDR3 is CASRNGGETYEQYV. The DNA of the CDR3 is TGTGCCAGCAGAAACGGCGGGGAGACCTACGAGCAGTACGTC.

The chain employs TRBV20-1 and TRBJ2-7, with 10 bases aligning to TRBD2. The CDR3 contains 13 residues. CDR1 and CDR2 from the germline V gene are DFQATT and SNEGSKA (reference sequence). Trimming removed 3 bases from V and 3 bases from J; junction bases left unmatched: 2. The DNA of the CDR3 is TGCAGTGCTAGGGGACTAGCGTTCTACGAGCAGTACGTC. Translation gives CSARGLAFYEQYV.

This sequence joins TRBV28 and TRBJ2-5; TRBD1 might be the D (5 bases). V was clipped by 5 bases and J by 7 bases, with 14 bases between them. In germline, CDR1 is MDHEN, CDR2 SYDVKM. CDR3 length equals 13 residues. The CDR3 region is CASSPPGQGTQYF. The CDR3, as DNA: TGTGCCAGCAGTCCACCGGGTCAGGGGACCCAGTACTTC. The entire variable domain, with the rest obtained from reference TRBV28 and TRBJ2-5, is as follows: DVKVTQSSRYLVKRTGEKVFLECVQDMDHENMFWYRQDPGLGLRLIYFSYDVKMKEKGDIPEGYSVSREKKERFSLILESASTNQTSMYLCASSPPGQGTQYFGPGTRLLVL.

This clonotype was observed a single time. This CDR3 is CASSSVQGNYGYTF. CDR3 sequence (DNA): TGTGCCAGCAGCTCAGTACAGGGGAACTATGGCTACACCTTC. The chain combines TRBV7-2 with TRBJ1-2, with TRBD1 identical over 7 bases. The CDR3 runs 14 residues. The V segment lost 4 bases and the J segment 2 bases; nucleotides outside the gene matches: 4. Germline loops: CDR1 SGHTA, CDR2 FQGNSA.

This chain uses TRBV9 with TRBJ2-1; D ambiguous. Germline CDR1 reads SGDLS; CDR2 reads YYNGEE. This CDR3 has 13 residues. With 3 bases removed from V and 6 bases from J, the gap between germline ends came to 10 bases. The CDR3, as DNA: TGTGCCAGCAGCGACGTCTTCTCCAATGAGCAGTTCTTC. Protein: CASSDVFSNEQFF.

The chain has TRBV25-1 and TRBJ2-7, with D tentatively TRBD1 (6 bases). The CDR3 extends over 15 amino acids. CDR1 and CDR2 from the germline V gene are MGHDK and SYGVNS. The V end was cut by 0 bases, the J end by 7 bases, with 16 bases between. CDR3 sequence (DNA): TGTGCCAGCAGTGAATACCCCAGGGGTCGGGCTGAGCAGTACGTC. It yields the protein CASSEYPRGRAEQYV.

V and J are TRBV29-1 and TRBJ2-7, with 9 bases that match TRBD1. Losses at the gene ends were 7 bases for V and 3 bases for J; bases not matched to a gene: 4. Germline V gene sequence: CDR1 SQVTM, CDR2 ANQGSEA. The CDR3 consists of 12 residues. In DNA, the CDR3 is TGCAGCGGCCAGACAGGGGGCTACGAGCAGTACTTC. Translating it yields CSGQTGGYEQYF.

The chain combines TRBV3-1 with TRBJ2-3; D is ambiguous. The CDR3 length is 12 residues. Trimming left V 1 base short and J 5 bases short, with 4 bases between. The germline V gene has CDR1 LGHDT and CDR2 YNNKEL (reference sequence). The CDR3 here is CASSQVGDTQYF. DNA for the CDR3: TGTGCCAGCAGCCAAGTTGGAGATACGCAGTATTTT.

This chain joins TRBV20-1 and TRBJ2-1; weak D call: TRBD2 (5 bases). CDR1 DFQATT and CDR2 SNEGSKA come from the germline V gene (reference sequence). The CDR3 covers 14 residues. V dropped 1 base and J dropped 12 bases, with 19 bases sitting between them. In DNA, the CDR3 is TGCAGTGCTAGAGCCCCGGAGCTATCGGGATGGCAGTTCTTC. Its protein product is CSARAPELSGWQFF.

The V and J genes are TRBV28 and TRBJ1-2; tentatively, D is TRBD1 (5 bases). The length of the CDR3 is 14 residues. Germline lookup yields CDR1 MDHEN and CDR2 SYDVKM. Trimming shortened V by 10 bases and J by 8 bases, and 23 bases separated the two germline ends. For the CDR3, the DNA is TGTGCCACCTACCGGCTAGGGGACCGTCCGGGCTACACCTTC. As protein: CATYRLGDRPGYTF.

The rearrangement joins TRBV5-1 to TRBJ1-4; 7 nucleotides match TRBD1. The V gene end was trimmed by 4 bases and the J gene end by 4 bases; junction bases not matched to a gene: 7. The CDR3 runs to 15 residues. Germline lookup yields CDR1 SGHRS and CDR2 YFSETQ. CDR3 in DNA: TGCGCCAGCAGCCAATGGACAGGTGATAATGAAAAACTGTTTTTT. Amino acid sequence: CASSQWTGDNEKLFF.

This chain connects TRBV3-1 to TRBJ2-7; 7 bases are shared with TRBD1. The V and J ends lost 3 bases and 5 bases, in that order; junction bases with no gene match: 7. Germline V gene sequence: CDR1 LGHDT, CDR2 YNNKEL (reference sequence). The CDR3 is made up of 14 amino acids. CDR3 sequence reads: CASSHAGTDHEQYF. The CDR3 DNA reads TGTGCCAGCAGCCATGCCGGGACAGACCACGAGCAGTACTTC.

The chain links TRBV5-1 to TRBJ2-4; D may be TRBD1 (6 bases). V was trimmed by 0 bases and J by 8 bases, leaving 12 bases between them. The germline V gene has CDR1 SGHRS and CDR2 YFSETQ. CDR3 length: 14 residues. The CDR3 loop is CASSLEARGDIQYF. The CDR3 region has the DNA TGCGCCAGCAGCTTGGAGGCCAGGGGAGACATTCAGTACTTC.

The CDR3 sequence is CASSDNRASEQYF. CDR3 in DNA: TGTGCCAGCAGCGACAACAGGGCTAGCGAGCAGTACTTC. The chain combines TRBV12-3 or TRBV12-4 with TRBJ2-7, with D possibly TRBD1 on 6 matching bases. There are 13 residues in the CDR3. Trimming shortened V by 6 bases and J by 6 bases, and 15 bases separated the two germline ends.

The genes are TRBV6-2 or TRBV6-3 and TRBJ2-2, with TRBD1 identical over 7 bases. The CDR3 spans 17 residues. Germline V CDR1 and CDR2: MNHEY, SVGEGT. Trimming removed 2 bases from V and 3 bases from J; junction bases left unmatched: 9. The CDR3 reads CASSYRDSLIDTGELFF. Written as DNA, the CDR3 is TGTGCCAGCAGTTACCGGGACAGCCTAATAGACACCGGGGAGCTGTTTTTT.

The genes are TRBV6-6 and TRBJ2-7, with 8 bases lining up with TRBD1. The V segment lost 6 bases and the J segment 3 bases; nucleotides outside the gene matches: 7. CDR3 size: 14 residues. The V gene's germline CDR1 is MNHNY and CDR2 SVGAGI (reference sequence). CDR3 loop: CASSRGTGNYEQYF. CDR3 coding DNA: TGTGCCAGCAGCCGCGGGACAGGTAACTACGAGCAGTACTTC.

J is TRBJ1-1 and V is TRBV18; 9 bases line up with TRBD1. The germline V gene encodes CDR1 KGHSH and CDR2 LQKENI. This CDR3 is 15 amino acids long. V lost 1 base and J lost 3; bases outside the gene matches: 3. DNA for the CDR3: TGTGCCAGCTCACCACGACAGGGGGAGGACACTGAAGCTTTCTTT. Its translation is CASSPRQGEDTEAFF.

Only one count was recorded for this clonotype. V is TRBV19 and J is TRBJ2-3; 7 bases fit TRBD2. The CDR3 is 15 residues long. Germline values: CDR1 LNHDA, CDR2 SQIVND (reference sequence). V dropped 6 bases and J dropped 5; count of bases not matched to a gene: 11. CDR3: CASSPPGGNRDTQYF. As DNA, the CDR3 is TGTGCCAGTAGCCCCCCGGGGGGAAACAGAGATACGCAGTATTTT.

CDR3 sequence reads: CAISATESTGELFF. CDR3 DNA sequence: TGTGCCATCAGTGCGACGGAATCCACCGGGGAGCTGTTTTTT. The chain employs TRBV10-3 and TRBJ2-2, with D hard to call. The ends were cut back, 4 bases at V and 4 bases at J, with 10 bases in the middle. Germline CDR1 is ENHRY and CDR2 is SYGVKD. The CDR3 length is 14 residues.

The chain employs TRBV29-1 and TRBJ2-3; D is ambiguous. The V gene's germline CDR1 is SQVTM and CDR2 ANQGSEA. The CDR3 length is 13 residues. Trimming left V 1 base short and J 1 base short, with 6 bases between. CDR3 in amino acids: CSVEVDGTDTQYF. The CDR3 region has the DNA TGCAGCGTTGAAGTCGACGGCACAGATACGCAGTATTTT.

J is TRBJ1-6 and V is TRBV5-6; no clear D gene. The CDR3 is 13 amino acids. The germline V and J ends were trimmed by 3 bases and 13 bases, with 14 bases remaining between them. CDR1 and CDR2 from the germline V gene are SGHDT and YYEEEE. Here the CDR3 reads CASSSGRVRPLHF. In DNA form, the CDR3 reads TGTGCCAGCAGCTCGGGAAGGGTGCGCCCCCTCCACTTT.

V is TRBV5-4 and J is TRBJ2-5; D is possibly TRBD2 (7 bases). Germline V gene lookup returns CDR1 SGHNT and CDR2 YYREEE (reference sequence). V gave up 6 bases and J gave up 5 bases, with 17 bases separating them. The CDR3 loop spans 14 amino acids. CDR3 sequence (DNA): TGTGCCAGCACCCTCCGGGGGGCAGGGGAGACCCAGTACTTC. This sequence encodes CASTLRGAGETQYF.

The gene calls are TRBV10-3 and TRBJ2-1, with D perhaps TRBD2 (6 bases). Per germline, CDR1 ENHRY and CDR2 SYGVKD. The CDR3 is 15 amino acids. V was clipped by 4 bases and J by 8 bases, with 18 bases between them. CDR3: CAISGASASDHEQFF. The CDR3 coding sequence is TGTGCCATCAGTGGCGCTTCGGCTAGCGACCATGAGCAGTTCTTC.